A single sample gave rise to the 30 T cell receptor beta chains below, sequenced in a study of blood T cell repertoires in COVID-19. Sequenced by immunoSEQ multiplex PCR; TCRdb stores in-frame clones only, minus some. The sample includes 150,000 to 200,000 clones, roughly 88% of them seen just once. The sequenced sample consisted of PBMCs or T cells enriched from blood (not recorded which). The receptors originated from a woman aged 18-35 years who had recovered from COVID-19.

The chain couples TRBV3-1 (or the pseudogene TRBV3-2) to TRBJ2-1; D might be TRBD1 (5 bases). The CDR3 is made up of 14 amino acids. Between the trimmed V and J ends, which lost 1 base and 9 bases, there was a span of 13 bases. CDR1 LGHDT and CDR2 YNNKEL come from the germline V gene (reference sequence). CDR3 protein: CASSQVPLGVEQFF. CDR3 sequence (DNA): TGTGCCAGCAGCCAAGTACCTCTAGGGGTTGAGCAGTTCTTC.

This chain uses TRBV6-2 or TRBV6-3 with TRBJ2-2, with 7 bases matching TRBD2. The J segment lost 5 bases and the V segment lost 2 bases, leaving 5 bases of the junction unmatched. Per the germline V gene, CDR1 is MNHEY and CDR2 is SVGEGT. This CDR3 contains 15 residues. DNA of the CDR3: TGTGCCAGCAGTTACACCCTAGCGGTGACCGGGGAGCTGTTTTTT. As protein: CASSYTLAVTGELFF.

This clone was observed once. The V call is TRBV7-6, the J call TRBJ1-3; D uncertain. The CDR3 runs to 16 residues. The V and J ends lost 3 bases and 4 bases respectively, with 16 bases between them. In germline, CDR1 is SGHVS, CDR2 FNYEAQ. The CDR3 DNA follows: TGTGCCAGCAGCTTCCCGCGGCCGAGCGGGGGAAACACCATATATTTT. Translation gives CASSFPRPSGGNTIYF.

The chain employs TRBV11-1 and TRBJ1-1; TRBD1 might be the D (6 bases). This CDR3 is built from 14 residues. The germline V gene has CDR1 SGHAT and CDR2 FQDESV (reference sequence). Between the trimmed V and J ends, which lost 5 bases and 1 base, there was a span of 11 bases. The CDR3 sequence is CASSPEGQNTEAFF. In DNA, the CDR3 is TGTGCCAGCAGCCCAGAGGGACAGAACACTGAAGCTTTCTTT.

The chain carries TRBV19 and TRBJ2-3; tentative D call: TRBD1 (6 bases). Germline-derived CDR1 and CDR2 are LNHDA and SQIVND (reference sequence). The CDR3 is 14 amino acids. The V end lost 4 bases, the J end lost 1 base, and 9 bases lay between the germline ends. CDR3 sequence: CASSTGQRTDTQYF. CDR3 nucleotides: TGTGCCAGTAGTACCGGACAGCGCACAGATACGCAGTATTTT.

In nucleotides, the CDR3 is TGTGCCAGCAGCCCGCCTACAGGGACAGGAGGCAATGAGCAGTTCTTC. Its protein is CASSPPTGTGGNEQFF. The chain couples TRBV7-9 to TRBJ2-1; TRBD1 matches 8 bases. CDR1 and CDR2 from the germline V gene are SEHNR and FQNEAQ (reference sequence). V lost 5 bases, J lost 6 bases, and 12 bases stayed unmatched. The CDR3 spans 16 residues.

The chain is built from TRBV20-1 and TRBJ2-1, with D possibly matching TRBD1 (6 bases). CDR1 is DFQATT, CDR2 SNEGSKA, per germline (reference sequence). V lost 6 bases and J 10 bases, leaving 10 bases between the germline ends. This CDR3 is 10 amino acids long. CDR3 DNA sequence: TGCAGTGCCGAGGGGGAAGAGCAGTTCTTC. Translated: CSAEGEEQFF.

This clone occurred a few times. This sequence joins TRBV7-2 and TRBJ1-2; 8 bases are shared with TRBD1. This CDR3 spans 16 amino acids. CDR1 SGHTA and CDR2 FQGNSA come from the germline V gene. The V and J ends lost 0 bases and 4 bases, in that order; junction bases with no gene match: 7. The DNA of the CDR3 is TGTGCCAGCAGCTTAGCGCTCGGGACAGGAACCTATGGCTACACCTTC. This codes for CASSLALGTGTYGYTF.

The chain recombines TRBV28 with TRBJ1-3; 8 bases map to TRBD1. The CDR3 consists of 21 residues. The V and J ends lost 4 bases and 0 bases, in that order; junction bases with no gene match: 20. Germline loops: CDR1 MDHEN, CDR2 SYDVKM. The CDR3 bases are TGTGCCAGCAGTTCGCTCAGGGGGCGGGTAGGCCTTGGGAGCTCTGGAAACACCATATATTTT. Residues: CASSSLRGRVGLGSSGNTIYF. Variable domain in full (rest from reference TRBV28 and TRBJ1-3): DVKVTQSSRYLVKRTGEKVFLECVQDMDHENMFWYRQDPGLGLRLIYFSYDVKMKEKGDIPEGYSVSREKKERFSLILESASTNQTSMYLCASSSLRGRVGLGSSGNTIYFGEGSWLTVV.

In this sample, this clone turned up a few times. The CDR3, as DNA: TGTGCCAGCAGCATCCACTTTTCAGGACAGAAAAGCACAGATACGCAGTATTTT. This gives the protein CASSIHFSGQKSTDTQYF. This chain uses TRBV7-2 with TRBJ2-3; D is possibly TRBD1 (6 bases). Germline V gene lookup returns CDR1 SGHTA and CDR2 FQGNSA. With 5 bases removed from V and 0 bases from J, the gap between germline ends came to 21 bases. There are 18 residues in the CDR3.

V gene TRBV3-1 (or the pseudogene TRBV3-2) combines with J gene TRBJ2-7, with a weak D call TRBD2 (7 bases). This CDR3 region has 14 residues. Between the trimmed V and J ends, which lost 0 bases and 8 bases, there was a span of 14 bases. Germline CDR1 is LGHDT and CDR2 is YNNKEL (reference sequence). CDR3 in amino acids: CASSQEGRGSKQYF. DNA of the CDR3: TGTGCCAGCAGCCAAGAAGGGAGGGGGTCCAAGCAGTACTTC.

This chain links TRBV18 with TRBJ1-1; TRBD1 might be the D (5 bases). V lost 4 bases, J lost 1 base, and 10 bases lay in between. This CDR3 region has 14 residues. Looked up from germline, CDR1 is KGHSH and CDR2 is LQKENI. CDR3 DNA sequence: TGTGCCAGCTCACAGACAGAAGGGAACACTGAAGCTTTCTTT. It specifies CASSQTEGNTEAFF.

V is TRBV21-1 and J is TRBJ2-7; the D call TRBD1 from the table was never checked on the DNA. TRBV21-1 is a listed pseudogene. The CDR3 contains 15 residues. The CDR3 spells CASSKWALIYEGQYF. Here the CDR3 DNA reads TGTGCCAGCAGCAAATGGGCACTCATCTACGAAGGGCAGTACTTC.

This rearrangement joins TRBV4-1 to TRBJ1-2; TRBD1 might be the D (6 bases). The CDR3 spans 15 residues. CDR1 is MGHRA and CDR2 is YSYEKL in the germline V gene. Trimming took 1 base from V and 4 from J, leaving 13 bases between them. For the CDR3, the DNA is TGCGCCAGCAGCCAAGTGTATGGGACACTCTATGGCTACACCTTC. This gives the protein CASSQVYGTLYGYTF.

V gene TRBV7-6 combines with J gene TRBJ2-1, with 11 bases identical to TRBD2. From germline, CDR1 is SGHVS and CDR2 FNYEAQ. J was trimmed by 4 bases and V by 3 bases; bases with no gene match: 8. The CDR3 extends over 17 amino acids. Written as DNA, the CDR3 is TGTGCCAGCAGCTTTGGCGCCGGGACTAGCGGTTACAATGAGCAGTTCTTC. It encodes CASSFGAGTSGYNEQFF.

V usage is TRBV27 and J usage is TRBJ1-4; D remains ambiguous. V was shortened by 3 bases and J by 2 bases, with 4 bases between the two germline ends. This CDR3 has 13 residues. Germline values: CDR1 MNHEY, CDR2 SMNVEV (reference sequence). CDR3 nucleotide sequence: TGTGCCAGCAGTTTCTCGACTAATGAAAAACTGTTTTTT. Amino acid sequence: CASSFSTNEKLFF.

The J gene is TRBJ2-7, the V gene TRBV28; possibly TRBD1 for D (5 bases). The V gene's germline CDR1 is MDHEN and CDR2 SYDVKM. The V end lost 8 bases, the J end lost 2 bases, and 13 bases lay between the germline ends. The CDR3 extends over 13 amino acids. The CDR3 DNA follows: TGTGCCAGCGACAGTGGCCCAACCTACGAGCAGTACTTC. This codes for CASDSGPTYEQYF.

V and J are TRBV7-9 and TRBJ2-5, with a tentative D call TRBD2 (5 bases). The germline V and J ends were trimmed by 1 base and 0 bases, with 6 bases remaining between them. The germline V gene has CDR1 SEHNR and CDR2 FQNEAQ (reference sequence). The CDR3 consists of 14 residues. CDR3 bases: TGTGCCAGCAGCTTAGGGACTCACCAAGAGACCCAGTACTTC. It yields the protein CASSLGTHQETQYF.

The V gene is TRBV5-4, the J gene TRBJ2-1, with TRBD1 matching over 9 bases. This CDR3 is built from 16 residues. V shed 4 bases and J 5 bases; nucleotides not matched to a gene: 10. Germline CDR1 and CDR2: SGHNT and YYREEE (reference sequence). The CDR3, as DNA: TGTGCCAGCAGCCTAGGGGACAGGGTGAACAACAATGAGCAGTTCTTC. Its protein is CASSLGDRVNNNEQFF.

The rearrangement joins TRBV30 to TRBJ2-5; 10 bases align to TRBD1. The CDR3 totals 13 residues. In germline, CDR1 is GTSNPN, CDR2 SVGIG (reference sequence). V dropped 3 bases and J dropped 4; count of bases not matched to a gene: 2. The CDR3 DNA reads TGTGCCTGGAGGACAGGGGGCGGAGAGACCCAGTACTTC. Protein sequence: CAWRTGGGETQYF.

The J gene is TRBJ2-1, the V gene TRBV5-1, with 9 bases that match TRBD2. Trimming removed 1 base from V and 5 bases from J; junction bases left unmatched: 4. The CDR3 extends over 15 amino acids. CDR1 is SGHRS, CDR2 YFSETQ, per germline. The CDR3 loop is CASSLSSGANNEQFF. CDR3 bases: TGCGCCAGCAGCTTGTCTAGCGGGGCAAACAATGAGCAGTTCTTC.

The chain has TRBV6-5 and TRBJ1-1; 8 bases fit TRBD1. This CDR3 comprises 13 residues. CDR1 MNHEY and CDR2 SVGAGI come from the germline V gene. V shed 7 bases, J shed 7 bases, and the junction held 8 bases outside the gene matches. The CDR3 coding sequence is TGTGCCAGCAAAGGACAGGGAGAGGTTGAAGCTTTCTTT. It codes for CASKGQGEVEAFF.

This sequence joins TRBV30 and TRBJ2-7, with D tentatively TRBD2 (6 bases). The germline gives CDR1 GTSNPN, CDR2 SVGIG (reference sequence). This CDR3 comprises 13 residues. V was shortened by 5 bases and J by 2 bases, with 13 bases between the two germline ends. CDR3 amino acids: CAWLGGTAYEQYF. In nucleotides, the CDR3 is TGTGCCTGGTTGGGGGGAACAGCCTACGAGCAGTACTTC.

The chain is built from TRBV5-1 and TRBJ1-5; 7 bases match TRBD1. The V gene's germline CDR1 is SGHRS and CDR2 YFSETQ. There are 14 residues in the CDR3. J gave up 11 bases and V 2 bases, and 10 bases lay outside the gene matches. CDR3: CASSFGTVAATQHF. The CDR3, as DNA: TGCGCCAGCAGCTTCGGGACAGTCGCCGCGACCCAGCATTTT.

The chain combines TRBV2 with TRBJ1-5; D is perhaps TRBD1 (6 bases). The CDR3 totals 15 residues. Trimming pared 0 bases from V and 6 bases from J, leaving 12 bases between. The germline V gene encodes CDR1 SNHLY and CDR2 FYNNEI. CDR3 sequence (DNA): TGTGCCAGCAGTGAAGCGGGCCAGGGGCGTCAGCCCCAGCATTTT. Translated, it gives CASSEAGQGRQPQHF. The complete variable domain, with remaining parts taken from reference TRBV2 and TRBJ1-5, reads EPEVTQTPSHQVTQMGQEVILRCVPISNHLYFYWYRQILGQKVEFLVSFYNNEISEKSEIFDDQFSVERPDGSNFTLKIRSTKLEDSAMYFCASSEAGQGRQPQHFGDGTRLSIL.

This clone was counted between two and nine times. The chain has TRBV6-4 and TRBJ2-1; tentative D call: TRBD2 (7 bases). The V and J ends lost 6 bases and 8 bases respectively, with 20 bases between them. This CDR3 contains 15 residues. From germline, CDR1 is MRHNA and CDR2 SNTAGT. The CDR3: CASSPSPGGRDEQFF. The CDR3 bases are TGTGCCAGCAGCCCCTCGCCCGGGGGGCGGGATGAGCAGTTCTTC.

The chain couples TRBV7-9 to TRBJ2-7, with D perhaps matching TRBD1 (6 bases). The CDR3 covers 13 residues. V was cut by 5 bases and J by 3 bases, with 11 bases left in between. Germline V gene lookup returns CDR1 SEHNR and CDR2 FQNEAQ (reference sequence). The CDR3 DNA reads TGTGCCAGCAGCAGGACAGACGTCTACGAGCAGTACTTC. It is translated as CASSRTDVYEQYF.

The CDR3 protein is CASCWQEGGPQHF. The CDR3 nucleotides read TGTGCCAGCTGTTGGCAGGAGGGAGGGCCCCAGCATTTT. The rearrangement joins TRBV12-3 or TRBV12-4 to TRBJ1-5; D not resolved. V lost 8 bases and J lost 9, with 17 bases in between. This CDR3 region has 13 residues.

The sample holds a few counts of this clone. The J gene is TRBJ2-7, the V gene TRBV5-6; maybe TRBD2 (6 bases). Germline CDR1 reads SGHDT; CDR2 reads YYEEEE. Trimming pared 4 bases from V and 5 bases from J, leaving 19 bases between. The CDR3 contains 15 residues. This CDR3 is CASSPSGPFEDEQYF. The DNA of the CDR3 is TGTGCCAGCAGCCCCAGCGGGCCCTTTGAGGACGAGCAGTACTTC.

About this clone itself: A read error may be the cause here, since a much bigger clone is one base away. This chain links TRBV27 with TRBJ2-1; TRBD2 matches 15 bases. The length of the CDR3 is 15 residues. Germline V CDR1 and CDR2: MNHEY, SMNVEV (reference sequence). Germline trimming cut 5 bases from V and 7 bases from J; bases unmatched to any gene: 3. CDR3 DNA: TGTGCCAGCAGTCCCGGGACTAGCGGGAGGAATGAGCAGTTCTTC. As protein: CASSPGTSGRNEQFF.